This T cell receptor beta chain was sequenced during a study of long-term antiretroviral therapy in people with HIV. This CDR3 region has 15 residues. V lost 3 bases and J 4 bases, leaving 15 bases between the germline ends. CDR1 is MNHNS, CDR2 SASEGT, per germline. The authors ran the immunoSEQ assay, v3.0, at survey level. TCRdb's copy holds only in-frame clones and misses some; the assay was immunoSEQ multiplex PCR. The sample records about 50,000 clones, roughly four fifths being singletons. The sequence came from a woman aged 18 to 35 with HIV. V and J are TRBV6-1 and TRBJ2-5; D might be TRBD1 or TRBD2, each matching 5 bases. Material: unsorted PBMCs, obtained 0.8 years after starting antiretroviral therapy. The DNA of the CDR3 is TGTGCCAGCAGTGATGGTGTAGCAGGGAGAGAGACCCAGTACTTC. Its protein product is CASSDGVAGRETQYF.